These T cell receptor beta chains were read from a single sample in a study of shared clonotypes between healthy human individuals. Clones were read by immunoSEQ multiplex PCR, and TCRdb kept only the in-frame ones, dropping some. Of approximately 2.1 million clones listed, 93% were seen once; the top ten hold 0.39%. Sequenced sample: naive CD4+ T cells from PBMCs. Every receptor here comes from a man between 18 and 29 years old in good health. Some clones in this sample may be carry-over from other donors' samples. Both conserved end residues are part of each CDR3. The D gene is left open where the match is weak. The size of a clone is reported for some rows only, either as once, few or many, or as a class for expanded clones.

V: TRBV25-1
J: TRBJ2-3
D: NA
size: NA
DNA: TGTGCCAGCAGTGAAGGATTCCGGGGAGTTACGCAGTATTTT
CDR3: CASSEGFRGVTQYF

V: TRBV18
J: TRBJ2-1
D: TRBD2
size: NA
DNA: TGTGCCAGCTCACAAAACCAACTAGCGGGAGGGAATGAGCAGTTCTTC
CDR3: CASSQNQLAGGNEQFF

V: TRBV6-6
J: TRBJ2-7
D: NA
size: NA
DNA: TGTGCCAGCAGTTTCAGCGGGACAGGAGCTTACGAGCAGTACTTC
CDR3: CASSFSGTGAYEQYF

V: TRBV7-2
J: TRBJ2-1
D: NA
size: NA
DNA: TGTGCCAGCAGCTTTGTGAGCGGGACAGGCGGCAATGAGCAGTTCTTC
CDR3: CASSFVSGTGGNEQFF

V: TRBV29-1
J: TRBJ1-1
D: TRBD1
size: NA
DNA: TGCAGCGTTCAGACAGGGTCGAACACTGAAGCTTTCTTT
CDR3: CSVQTGSNTEAFF

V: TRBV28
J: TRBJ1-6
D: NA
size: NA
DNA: TGTGCCAGCAGCATACCCCGGACAGCATATAATTCACCCCTCCACTTT
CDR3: CASSIPRTAYNSPLHF

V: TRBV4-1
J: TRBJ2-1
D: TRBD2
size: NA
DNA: TGCGCCAGCAGCCAATCCCTAGCGGGAGCATCCTACAATGAGCAGTTCTTC
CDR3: CASSQSLAGASYNEQFF

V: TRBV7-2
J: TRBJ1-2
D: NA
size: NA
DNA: TGTGCCAGCAGCTTAGAGTCCGCAGGGTATGGCTACACCTTC
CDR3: CASSLESAGYGYTF

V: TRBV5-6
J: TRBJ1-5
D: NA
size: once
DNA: TGTGCCAGCAGCTTGATGTCCAGGGGCGGACAGCCCCAGCATTTT
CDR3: CASSLMSRGGQPQHF

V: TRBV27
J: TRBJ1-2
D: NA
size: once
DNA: TGTGCCAGCAGTCCGGGCGTGGCTAACTATGGCTACACCTTC
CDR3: CASSPGVANYGYTF

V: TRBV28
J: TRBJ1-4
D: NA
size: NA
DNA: TGTGCCAGCGAGTCGGGGCAGATTTTGGATGAAAAACTGTTTTTT
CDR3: CASESGQILDEKLFF

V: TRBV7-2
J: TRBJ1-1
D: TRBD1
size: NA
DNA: TGTGCCAGCAGCATTTCGACAGGGGGCGCGGGCACTGAAGCTTTCTTT
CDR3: CASSISTGGAGTEAFF

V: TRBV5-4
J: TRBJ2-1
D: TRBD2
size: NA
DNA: TGTGCCAGCAGCTTGAAGGGACTAGCGGGAGCGAGCTCCTACAATGAGCAGTTCTTC
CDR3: CASSLKGLAGASSYNEQFF

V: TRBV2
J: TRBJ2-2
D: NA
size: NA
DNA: TGTGCCAGCGCCGGGGCCAGGGTGAACACCGGGGAGCTGTTTTTT
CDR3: CASAGARVNTGELFF

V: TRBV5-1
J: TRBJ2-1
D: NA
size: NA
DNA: TGCGCCAGCAGCTCAGGAGCAGCGGATGCCTACAATGAGCAGTTCTTC
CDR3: CASSSGAADAYNEQFF

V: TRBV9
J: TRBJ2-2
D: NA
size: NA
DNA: TGTGCCAGCAGCGGACGGGCCCTGCCGGGGGAGCTGTTTTTT
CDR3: CASSGRALPGELFF

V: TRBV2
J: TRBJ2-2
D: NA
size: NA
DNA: TGTGCCAGCAGCTCCAGAGTGAACACCGGGGAGCTGTTTTTT
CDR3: CASSSRVNTGELFF

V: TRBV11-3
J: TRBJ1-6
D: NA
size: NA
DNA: TGTGCCAGCAGCGCCCAGGAGAATATCGATTCACCCCTCCACTTT
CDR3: CASSAQENIDSPLHF

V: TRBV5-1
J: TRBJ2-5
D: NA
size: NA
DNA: TGCGCCAGCAGCATCAGACAGGGAGGTCAAGAGACCCAGTACTTC
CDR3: CASSIRQGGQETQYF

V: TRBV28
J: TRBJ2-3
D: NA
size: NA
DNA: TGTGCCAGCAGAGCCACAGATACGCAGTATTTT
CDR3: CASRATDTQYF

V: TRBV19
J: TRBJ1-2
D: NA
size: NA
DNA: TGTGCCAGTACTACGTTTCCGTCTTGGACAACTAACTATGGCTACACCTTC
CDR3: CASTTFPSWTTNYGYTF

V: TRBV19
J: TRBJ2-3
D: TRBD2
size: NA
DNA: TGTGCCAGTAGTATAAGCCCCCCTTGGGGGCGGGAGGACTCCGACACGCAGTATTTT
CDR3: CASSISPPWGREDSDTQYF

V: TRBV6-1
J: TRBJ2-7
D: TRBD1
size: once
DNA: TGTGCCTGCGGGGACAGGGGGTTTACGTACGAGCAGTACTTC
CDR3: CACGDRGFTYEQYF

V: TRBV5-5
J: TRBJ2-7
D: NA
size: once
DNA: TGTGCCAGCAGCTATCTCTGGGGGGTCTCCGAGCAGTACTTC
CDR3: CASSYLWGVSEQYF

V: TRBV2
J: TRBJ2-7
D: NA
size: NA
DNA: TGTGCCAGCAGTGAACTCAGGGGTCTTAAGTACTTC
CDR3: CASSELRGLKYF

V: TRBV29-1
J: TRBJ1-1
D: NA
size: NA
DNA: TGCAGCGGCCGCGGGGGTTTAAACACTGAAGCTTTCTTT
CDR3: CSGRGGLNTEAFF

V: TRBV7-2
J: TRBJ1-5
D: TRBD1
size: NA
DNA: TGTGCCAGCAGCGTGGGACAGGGTCGCAATCAGCCCCAGCATTTT
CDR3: CASSVGQGRNQPQHF

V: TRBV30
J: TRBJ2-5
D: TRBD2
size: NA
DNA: TGTGCCTGGAGCCCCGGGATAGCGGGAGTCCAAGAGACCCAGTACTTC
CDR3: CAWSPGIAGVQETQYF

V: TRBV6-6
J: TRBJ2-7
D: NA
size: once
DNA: TGTGCCAGCAGCCCGGCTAGATTCTACGAGCAGTACTTC
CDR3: CASSPARFYEQYF

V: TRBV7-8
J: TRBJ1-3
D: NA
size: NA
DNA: TGTGCCAGCAGCCCATTACGTCCAGGGGCCTACGTTGGAAACACCATATATTTT
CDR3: CASSPLRPGAYVGNTIYF

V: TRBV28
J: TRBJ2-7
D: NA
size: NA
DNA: TGTGCCAGCAGTCTTATCGGCGGACAGACCTACGAGCAGTACTTC
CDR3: CASSLIGGQTYEQYF

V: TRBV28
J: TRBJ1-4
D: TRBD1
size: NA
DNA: TGTGCCAGCACGGACAGGGGGCTAGCTAATGAAAAACTGTTTTTT
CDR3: CASTDRGLANEKLFF

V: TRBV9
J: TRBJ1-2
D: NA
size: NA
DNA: TGTGCCAGCAGCGTAGAAGCGGGTCAAGCCTATGGCTACACCTTC
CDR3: CASSVEAGQAYGYTF

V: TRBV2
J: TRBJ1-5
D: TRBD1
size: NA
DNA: TGTGCCAGCAGCTGGGACAGAAGCAATCAGCCCCAGCATTTT
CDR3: CASSWDRSNQPQHF

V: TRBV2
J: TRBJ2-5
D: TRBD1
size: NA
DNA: TGTGCCAGCAGTGACGGGACAGGGGAAGAGACCCAGTACTTC
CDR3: CASSDGTGEETQYF

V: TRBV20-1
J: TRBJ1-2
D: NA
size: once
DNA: TGCAGTGCGAGCATAGGTGGCTACACCTTC
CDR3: CSASIGGYTF

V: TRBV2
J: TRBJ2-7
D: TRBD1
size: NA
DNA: TGTGCCAGCAGTGAGACAGGGGTCGGCGAGCAGTACTTC
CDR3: CASSETGVGEQYF

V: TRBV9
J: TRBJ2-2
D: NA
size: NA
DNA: TGTGCCAGCAGCGCCGAACTCGGGGAGCTGTTTTTT
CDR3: CASSAELGELFF

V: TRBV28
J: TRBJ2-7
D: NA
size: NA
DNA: TGTGCCAGCAGGGGGAGAGGGGCCGGAGGGGTCTACGAGCAGTACTTC
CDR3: CASRGRGAGGVYEQYF

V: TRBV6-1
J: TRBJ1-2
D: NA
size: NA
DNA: TGTGCCAGCAGTGGGACGACAGCTAACTATGGCTACACCTTC
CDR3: CASSGTTANYGYTF

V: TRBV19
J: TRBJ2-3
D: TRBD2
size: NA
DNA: TGTGCCAGTAAGAATCAGCGGGAGAGAGATACGCAGTATTTT
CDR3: CASKNQRERDTQYF